This paragraph reports one T cell receptor (beta chain). The antigen is undetermined. The data originate from a study of T cell clonotyping in hematopoietic cell transplantation. Germline assignment: CDR1 SGHTA and CDR2 FQGTGA. This CDR3 is 12 amino acids long. V lost 6 bases, J lost 2 bases, and 7 bases lay in between. Repertoires were generated with immunoSEQ multiplex PCR, while TCRdb's copy carries only in-frame clones and drops some. This sample has approximately 10,000 clones, with roughly 90% found just once. Overall study findings and caveats: Recipient TCR diversity dropped after transplant; expanded clonotypes rose from day 30 to 180. Higher Inverse Simpson Index values in graft donor and pretransplant recipient predicted broader posttransplant TCR diversity. At the given depth, recipient repertoires were over 97% de novo clonotypes. CD4 and CD8 repertoire contributions could not be separated without sorting.

The source of this sequence is a woman aged 45-60 years in good health. Some clones in this sample may be carry-over from other donors' samples. J is TRBJ1-2 and V is TRBV7-3; no definite D call. The sequencing input was peripheral blood mononuclear cells. The CDR3 reads CASSLDNYGYTF. In nucleotides, the CDR3 is TGTGCCAGCAGTTTGGACAACTATGGCTACACCTTC.